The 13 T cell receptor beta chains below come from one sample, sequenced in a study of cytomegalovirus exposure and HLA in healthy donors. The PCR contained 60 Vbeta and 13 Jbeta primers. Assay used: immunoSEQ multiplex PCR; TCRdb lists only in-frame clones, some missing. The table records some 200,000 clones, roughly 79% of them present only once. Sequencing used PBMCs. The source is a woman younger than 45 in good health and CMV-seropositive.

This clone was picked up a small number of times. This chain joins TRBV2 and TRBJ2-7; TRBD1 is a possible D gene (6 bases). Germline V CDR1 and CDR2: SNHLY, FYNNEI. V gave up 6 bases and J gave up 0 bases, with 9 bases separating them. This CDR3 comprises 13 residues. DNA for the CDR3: TGTGCCAGCAGGAGGGACACCTCCTACGAGCAGTACTTC. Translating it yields CASRRDTSYEQYF.

CDR3 residues: CASSYAGTGMKLFF. CDR3 sequence (DNA): TGTGCCAGCAGTTACGCCGGGACAGGGATGAAACTGTTTTTT. This chain joins TRBV6-5 and TRBJ1-4, with TRBD1 matching 9 bases. The germline V gene has CDR1 MNHEY and CDR2 SVGAGI. After removal of 2 bases from V and 11 bases from J, the junction contained 6 bases not matched to a gene. The CDR3 is 14 amino acids.

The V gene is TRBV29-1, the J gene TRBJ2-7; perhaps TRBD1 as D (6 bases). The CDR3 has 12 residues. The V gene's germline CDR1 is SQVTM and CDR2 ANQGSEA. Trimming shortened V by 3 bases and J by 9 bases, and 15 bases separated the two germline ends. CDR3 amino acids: CSVEEITGRQYF. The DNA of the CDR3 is TGCAGCGTTGAGGAAATAACAGGGCGGCAGTACTTC.

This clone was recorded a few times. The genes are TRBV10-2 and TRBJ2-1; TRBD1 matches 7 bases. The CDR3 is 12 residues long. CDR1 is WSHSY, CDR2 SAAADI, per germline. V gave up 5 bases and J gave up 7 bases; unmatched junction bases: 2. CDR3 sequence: CASSIQGNEQFF. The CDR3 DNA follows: TGCGCCAGCAGTATACAGGGGAATGAGCAGTTCTTC.

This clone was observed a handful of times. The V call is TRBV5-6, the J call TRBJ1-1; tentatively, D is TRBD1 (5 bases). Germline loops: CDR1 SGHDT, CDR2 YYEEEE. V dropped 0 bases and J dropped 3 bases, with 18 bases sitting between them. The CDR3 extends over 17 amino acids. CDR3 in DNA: TGTGCCAGCAGCTTGGTTTGGGGGAGGACTCAGGACACTGAAGCTTTCTTT. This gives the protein CASSLVWGRTQDTEAFF. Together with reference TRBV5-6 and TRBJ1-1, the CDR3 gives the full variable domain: DAGVTQSPTHLIKTRGQQVTLRCSPKSGHDTVSWYQQALGQGPQFIFQYYEEEERQRGNFPDRFSGHQFPNYSSELNVNALLLGDSALYLCASSLVWGRTQDTEAFFGQGTRLTVV.

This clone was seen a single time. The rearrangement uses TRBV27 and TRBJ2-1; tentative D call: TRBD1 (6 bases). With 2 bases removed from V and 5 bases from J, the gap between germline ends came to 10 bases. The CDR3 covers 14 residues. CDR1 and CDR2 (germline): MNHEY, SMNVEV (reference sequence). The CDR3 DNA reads TGTGCCAGCAGTTTAAACAGGGCACACAATGAGCAGTTCTTC. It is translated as CASSLNRAHNEQFF.

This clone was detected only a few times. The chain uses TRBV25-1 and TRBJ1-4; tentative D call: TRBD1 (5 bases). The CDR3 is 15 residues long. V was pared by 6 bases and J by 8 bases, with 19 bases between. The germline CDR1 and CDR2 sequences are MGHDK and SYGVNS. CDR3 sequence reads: CASSPGVGGGEKLFF. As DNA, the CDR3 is TGTGCCAGCAGCCCAGGCGTCGGGGGAGGAGAAAAACTGTTTTTT.

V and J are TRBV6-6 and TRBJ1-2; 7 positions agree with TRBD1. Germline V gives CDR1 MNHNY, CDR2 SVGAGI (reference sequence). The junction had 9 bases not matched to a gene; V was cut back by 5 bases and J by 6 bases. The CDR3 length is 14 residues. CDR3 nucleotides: TGTGCCAGCAGTCAAGACAGGGTTGCCAATGGCTACACCTTC. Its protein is CASSQDRVANGYTF.

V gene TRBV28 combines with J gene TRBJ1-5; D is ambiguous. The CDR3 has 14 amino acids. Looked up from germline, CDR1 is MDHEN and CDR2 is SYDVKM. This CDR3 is CGGGGGYSNQPQHF. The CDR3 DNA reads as TGTGGAGGCGGAGGAGGGTATAGCAATCAGCCCCAGCATTTT.

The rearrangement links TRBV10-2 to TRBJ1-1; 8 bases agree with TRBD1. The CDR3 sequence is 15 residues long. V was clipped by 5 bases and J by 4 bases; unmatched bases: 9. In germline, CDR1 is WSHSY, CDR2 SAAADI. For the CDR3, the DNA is TGCGCCAGCAGTATTTCCCAGGGGGCGGTCACTGAAGCTTTCTTT. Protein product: CASSISQGAVTEAFF.

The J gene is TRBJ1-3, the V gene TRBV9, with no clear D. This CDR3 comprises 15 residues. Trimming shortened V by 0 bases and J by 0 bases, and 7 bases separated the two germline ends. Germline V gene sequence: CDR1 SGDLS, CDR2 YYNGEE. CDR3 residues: CASSVDKYSGNTIYF. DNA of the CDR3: TGTGCCAGCAGCGTAGATAAATACTCTGGAAACACCATATATTTT.

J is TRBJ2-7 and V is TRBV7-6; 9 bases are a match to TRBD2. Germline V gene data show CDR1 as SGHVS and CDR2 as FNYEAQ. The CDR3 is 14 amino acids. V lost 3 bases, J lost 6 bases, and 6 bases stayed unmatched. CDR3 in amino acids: CASSLSGGSFEQYF. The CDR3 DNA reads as TGTGCCAGCAGCTTGAGCGGGGGGTCGTTCGAGCAGTACTTC.

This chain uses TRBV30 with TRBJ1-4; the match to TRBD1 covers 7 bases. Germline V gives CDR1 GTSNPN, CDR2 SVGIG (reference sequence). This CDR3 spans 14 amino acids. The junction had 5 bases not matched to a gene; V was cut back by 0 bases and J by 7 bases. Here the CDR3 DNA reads TGTGCCTGGAGTGTACCCGGGACAGCTGAAAAACTGTTTTTT. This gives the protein CAWSVPGTAEKLFF. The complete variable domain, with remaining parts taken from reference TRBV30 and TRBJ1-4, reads SQTIHQWPATLVQPVGSPLSLECTVEGTSNPNLYWYRQAAGRGLQLLFYSVGIGQISSEVPQNLSASRPQDRQFILSSKKLLLSDSGFYLCAWSVPGTAEKLFFGSGTQLSVL.